This entry lists 3 T cell receptor beta chains sequenced from one sample in a study of blood T cells in healthy people across ages (dated by TCRdb to about 2015). Libraries were prepared through 5' RACE. Sequencing instrument: Illumina HiSeq 2500. A second PCR of roughly 7 to 11 cycles was performed with a sample-barcoded 5' primer and a J-beta primer mix. TCRdb applied fastp at Q25 and MiXCR to the public reads, then kept only in-frame beta chains. Each CDR3 protein gets just one entry, which takes the most common genes and DNA from the rows behind it. For this sample there are about 1.4 million distinct CDR3 sequences; 45% to 70% appear just once. The ten largest account for more than 6% of the sample. The sequencing sample was made of blood. Every receptor here comes from a man aged 18-30 years in good health.

V usage is TRBV12-3 or TRBV12-4 and J usage is TRBJ2-1, with 8 bases fitting TRBD2. The CDR3 length is 13 residues. Germline trimming cut 7 bases from V and 12 bases from J; bases unmatched to any gene: 11. CDR3 in amino acids: CASNLRGTSVQFF. CDR3 DNA: TGTGCCAGCAACCTCCGGGGGACTAGTGTGCAGTTCTTC.

The chain is built from TRBV7-2 and TRBJ1-4; maybe TRBD1 (5 bases). CDR3 length: 15 residues. Looked up from germline, CDR1 is SGHTA and CDR2 is FQGNSA. Trimming stripped 0 bases from V and 5 bases from J, with 10 bases between. CDR3 amino acids: CASSLAGAGNEKLFF. The CDR3 DNA reads as TGTGCCAGCAGCTTAGCCGGGGCCGGGAATGAAAAACTGTTTTTT.

J is TRBJ2-7 and V is TRBV18; D is undetermined. V was pared by 3 bases and J by 2 bases, with 11 bases between. This CDR3 comprises 14 residues. Germline loops: CDR1 KGHSH, CDR2 LQKENI. CDR3 sequence (DNA): TGTGCCAGCTCACCGGTTGGGTTGGCCTACGAGCAGTACTTC. It encodes CASSPVGLAYEQYF.